This record concerns one T cell receptor beta chain sequence. Its antigen remains unidentified. Per-nucleotide qualities are absent, and no much larger clonotype sits a single base away. The data originate from a study of lymphopenia after photon versus proton radiotherapy (dated by TCRdb to about 2019). Background for the entire study: The immunological effects of photon versus proton radiation therapy were compared in patients with gastrointestinal tumors who developed high-grade lymphopenia. A cohort of 20 patients with gastrointestinal tumors who received either photon or proton therapy and subsequently developed lymphopenia was included. The study was designed to characterize how the impact on the immune system differs between the two radiation modalities. Study-level results and caveats: After the lymphocyte count nadir, photon-treated repertoires showed oligoclonal expansion, especially of CD8+ Temra cells, which drove the drop in diversity. During treatment, patients who received proton therapy stayed relatively stable, whereas patients who received photon therapy lost naive T cells and TCR diversity and gained effector/memory populations. Across the cohort, among patients who died, a greater drop in TCR diversity after the nadir was inversely correlated with overall survival time. The survival association was assessed only in patients who died, and better survival with proton therapy was presented by the authors as a possibility rather than a demonstrated result.

CDR1 and CDR2 were assigned from the germline V gene as LGHNA and YNFKEQ. The CDR3 has 16 amino acids, counting the end cysteine and phenylalanine. The DNA shown is the 48-base CDR3, in frame from base 1. The V and J ends are trimmed by 1 base and 0 bases, leaving 13 bases between them. Library preparation was by the immunoSEQ multiplex PCR assay. Deep sequencing of rearranged TCR beta loci, alongside multiparametric flow cytometry, was used to profile T cell repertoires. As stored in TCRdb, this immuneACCESS dataset retains in-frame rearrangements with V and J assigned. A fraction of the clones does not appear; measured against another copy, unresolved V genes explain less than half of the discrepancy, and the remainder lacks a known reason. The sample includes fewer than 7,000 clones, with roughly nine tenths observed a single time. Around 10% of the sample belongs to the ten largest clones.

The chain links TRBV4-2 with TRBJ2-7, with the identity of the D gene unclear. The TCR was taken from a man in his 60s with cholangiocarcinoma. Specimen: peripheral blood, collected from a patient treated with photon-based radiotherapy. The nucleotide sequence is TGTGCCAGCAGCCAAGTTGGTGACGCCTTCTCCTACGAGCAGTACTTC. The resulting protein is CASSQVGDAFSYEQYF.